These 15 T cell receptor beta chains came from one sample sequenced in a study of blood T cells in healthy people across ages. Then a second PCR, running roughly 6 to 12 cycles, was carried out with a sample-barcoded 5' primer and a J-beta primer mix. From the 5' RACE reads, TCRdb called clonotypes with MiXCR, one entry per CDR3 protein. The sample yields over a million distinct CDR3 sequences, roughly two fifths seen once. The sample consisted of blood. The receptors shown here come from a woman in her late teens or twenties in good health.

The chain joins TRBV7-9 to TRBJ1-1; D unresolved. From germline, CDR1 is SEHNR and CDR2 FQNEAQ (reference sequence). V was cut by 0 bases and J by 6 bases, with 8 bases left in between. The CDR3 is 13 amino acids. CDR3 bases: TGTGCCAGCAGCTTAGCGTGGGTGGCTGAAGCTTTCTTT. It yields the protein CASSLAWVAEAFF. Looking up the rest from reference TRBV7-9 and TRBJ1-1 gives the full variable domain: DTGVSQNPRHKITKRGQNVTFRCDPISEHNRLYWYRQTLGQGPEFLTYFQNEAQLEKSRLLSDRFSAERPKGSFSTLEIQRTEQGDSAMYLCASSLAWVAEAFFGQGTRLTVV.

The J gene is TRBJ1-5, the V gene TRBV9, with unresolved D. Between the trimmed V and J ends, which lost 0 bases and 7 bases, there was a span of 8 bases. The germline gives CDR1 SGDLS, CDR2 YYNGEE. CDR3 size: 13 residues. CDR3 DNA sequence: TGTGCCAGCAGCGTAGACCTTCAGCAGCCCCAGCATTTT. This codes for CASSVDLQQPQHF.

In its sample, this clonotype was seen once. This rearrangement joins TRBV7-2 to TRBJ1-1; 7 nucleotides agree with TRBD1. The ends lost 6 bases at V and 5 bases at J; junction bases unmatched: 12. Germline V gives CDR1 SGHTA, CDR2 FQGNSA. The CDR3 extends over 15 amino acids. The CDR3 coding sequence is TGTGCCAGCAGGTTGGGGGCAGGGGGGGTAACTGAAGCTTTCTTT. This sequence encodes CASRLGAGGVTEAFF.

The chain joins TRBV20-1 to TRBJ2-4, with 7 positions matching TRBD2. This CDR3 spans 15 amino acids. Germline V lookup: CDR1 DFQATT, CDR2 SNEGSKA (reference sequence). V gave up 6 bases and J gave up 1 base; unmatched junction bases: 9. The CDR3 DNA follows: TGCAGTGCCCTTCCGGGGGGATCGGCCAAAAACATTCAGTACTTC. Translated, it gives CSALPGGSAKNIQYF.

This chain uses TRBV20-1 with TRBJ1-2; tentative D call: TRBD1 (5 bases). CDR3 size: 13 residues. V was clipped by 0 bases and J by 3 bases, with 8 bases between them. Germline V gene sequence: CDR1 DFQATT, CDR2 SNEGSKA (reference sequence). This CDR3 is CSARDRADYGYTF. The CDR3 nucleotides read TGCAGTGCTAGAGACAGGGCAGACTATGGCTACACCTTC.

The chain employs TRBV4-1 and TRBJ2-1; no clear D. V lost 0 bases and J lost 8, with 8 bases in between. The CDR3 has 13 residues. Germline loops: CDR1 MGHRA, CDR2 YSYEKL. CDR3 sequence reads: CASSQDRWDEQFF. CDR3 sequence (DNA): TGCGCCAGCAGCCAAGATAGATGGGATGAGCAGTTCTTC.

The rearrangement joins TRBV20-1 to TRBJ2-1; the match to TRBD2 covers 9 bases. V was pared by 6 bases and J by 1 base, with 13 bases of the junction left unmatched. The CDR3 sequence is 17 residues long. Looked up from germline, CDR1 is DFQATT and CDR2 is SNEGSKA (reference sequence). The CDR3 DNA reads as TGCAGTGCCCTACCCGTCGCTAGCGGGGATTCCTACAATGAGCAGTTCTTC. Translation: CSALPVASGDSYNEQFF.

The chain couples TRBV4-1 to TRBJ2-5; 7 bases agree with TRBD1. CDR3 length: 15 residues. CDR1 is MGHRA, CDR2 YSYEKL, per germline. V shed 0 bases and J 3 bases; nucleotides not matched to a gene: 4. The CDR3: CASSQDGTAEETQYF. The DNA for the CDR3 is TGCGCCAGCAGCCAAGACGGGACAGCGGAAGAGACCCAGTACTTC.

The V and J genes are TRBV9 and TRBJ2-1, with a possible D match to TRBD1 (5 bases). V lost 1 base and J lost 8, with 13 bases in between. CDR3 length equals 14 residues. Germline V CDR1 and CDR2: SGDLS, YYNGEE. The CDR3 loop reads CASSVMGPGDEQFF. The CDR3 DNA follows: TGTGCCAGCAGCGTAATGGGGCCCGGCGATGAGCAGTTCTTC. The whole variable domain, filled in from reference TRBV9 and TRBJ2-1, reads DSGVTQTPKHLITATGQRVTLRCSPRSGDLSVYWYQQSLDQGLQFLIQYYNGEERAKGNILERFSAQQFPDLHSELNLSSLELGDSALYFCASSVMGPGDEQFFGPGTRLTVL.

This rearrangement joins TRBV25-1 to TRBJ2-1; possible D gene TRBD2, 6 bases. The V end was cut by 6 bases, the J end by 7 bases, with 16 bases between. The CDR3 has 14 residues. Germline V CDR1 and CDR2: MGHDK, SYGVNS. The CDR3 region is CASSDGSLRNEQFF. The CDR3 region has the DNA TGTGCCAGCAGCGACGGGAGTTTGAGGAATGAGCAGTTCTTC.

In this sample, this clonotype turned up a few times. This chain joins TRBV9 and TRBJ1-2, with D perhaps matching TRBD1 (6 bases). This CDR3 has 13 amino acids. V lost 3 bases to trimming and J lost 4 bases, with 10 bases between them. CDR1 SGDLS and CDR2 YYNGEE come from the germline V gene. CDR3 sequence: CASSEQGVYGYTF. In DNA form, the CDR3 reads TGTGCCAGCAGCGAACAGGGTGTCTATGGCTACACCTTC.

A word on this clonotype: A much larger clone lies a single base off, so this may be a read error. The chain joins TRBV27 to TRBJ2-7, with 7 bases identical to TRBD1. The CDR3 consists of 13 residues. Unmatched junction bases numbered 3, after V lost 5 bases and J lost 2 bases. Germline CDR1 reads MNHEY; CDR2 reads SMNVEV (reference sequence). The chain's CDR3 is CASSIQGAYEQYF. CDR3 DNA: TGTGCCAGCAGTATCCAGGGGGCCTACGAGCAGTACTTC.

The gene calls are TRBV5-1 and TRBJ1-1; D perhaps matches TRBD1 (6 bases). The CDR3 is 14 residues long. Germline lookup yields CDR1 SGHRS and CDR2 YFSETQ. Trimming left V 4 bases short and J 1 base short, with 11 bases between. CDR3: CASSITQGNTEAFF. The CDR3 bases are TGCGCCAGCAGCATAACACAGGGGAACACTGAAGCTTTCTTT.

The chain couples TRBV5-1 to TRBJ2-7; unclear D gene. Looked up from germline, CDR1 is SGHRS and CDR2 is YFSETQ. V lost 4 bases, J lost 3 bases, and 14 bases lay in between. The CDR3 runs 14 residues. The CDR3 region has the DNA TGCGCCAGCAGCCCGAAAGGAGCCGGCTACGAGCAGTACTTC. Translating gives CASSPKGAGYEQYF.

V usage is TRBV6-2 or TRBV6-3 and J usage is TRBJ2-1; perhaps TRBD2 as D (5 bases). The CDR3 covers 14 residues. From germline, CDR1 is MNHEY and CDR2 SVGEGT. V gave up 2 bases and J gave up 9 bases, with 14 bases separating them. The CDR3 region has the DNA TGTGCCAGCAGTTACCCTCTTCCTAGCCGTGAGCAGTTCTTC. Translated: CASSYPLPSREQFF.